This T cell receptor beta chain was found in a study of T cells after yellow fever vaccination. General study findings and limits: Weaker in magnitude, the secondary response showed a faster peak on day 5 versus 15.

TCRdb used MiXCR to reprocess the 5' RACE reads, holding one entry per CDR3 protein. The data show about 4,800 distinct CDR3 sequences, around 8% seen once. This clonotype is labeled medium-sized. CDR1 SGHRS and CDR2 YFSETQ come from the germline V gene. The ends were cut back, 0 bases at V and 3 bases at J, with 16 bases in the middle. This CDR3 is built from 18 residues. The sequenced sample was PBMCs, either bulk or a sorted T-cell subset (CD4+, CD8+, memory, or dextramer-sorted; not recorded which), obtained 15 days after the yellow fever booster vaccination. The chain carries TRBV5-1 and TRBJ2-6; the D is unclear. This clonotype originated in a man in his thirties or forties who received the YFV17D yellow fever vaccine. CDR3 region: CASSLVIRSADGANVLTF. The DNA of the CDR3 is TGCGCCAGCAGCTTGGTTATCAGGTCCGCCGATGGGGCCAACGTCCTGACTTTC.